These 4 T cell receptor beta chains share one sample of origin, sequenced in a study of blood T cell repertoires in COVID-19 (dated by TCRdb to about 2020). The library came from the immunoSEQ multiplex PCR assay. Sourced from immuneACCESS, this table was stored by TCRdb with only in-frame sequences that have V and J called. A share of the clones is absent; for the studies checked, an unresolved V gene accounts for under half, and the remainder has no known explanation. The sample yields 60,000 to 65,000 clones; over 75% were counted once. The ten largest clonotypes hold about 9.1% of the sample. Sequenced: peripheral blood. The receptors originated from a woman aged 80 or over with active COVID-19.

CDR3 nucleotide sequence: TGTGCCATCAGTAGTGGACAGGGTGGCTATGGCTACACCTTC. Encoded protein: CAISSGQGGYGYTF. V usage is TRBV10-3 and J usage is TRBJ1-2, with TRBD1 identical over 8 bases. The V and J ends lost 5 bases and 4 bases, in that order; junction bases with no gene match: 6. The CDR3 has 14 residues. Germline CDR1 and CDR2: ENHRY and SYGVKD.

The CDR3 nucleotides read TGCAGCGTTGAAAGTAGGAACACCGGGGAGCTGTTTTTT. It translates to CSVESRNTGELFF. The V and J genes are TRBV29-1 and TRBJ2-2, with D unresolved. This CDR3 has 13 amino acids. Trimming pared 2 bases from V and 1 base from J, leaving 5 bases between. The germline CDR1 and CDR2 sequences are SQVTM and ANQGSEA.

The rearrangement joins TRBV21-1 to TRBJ2-7; no check of the table's D call, TRBD2, against the DNA was made. TRBV21-1 is flagged as a pseudogene. The CDR3 runs to 23 residues. The CDR3 here is CASSKALIGTAARLAGGLPEQYV. For the CDR3, the DNA is TGTGCCAGCAGCAAAGCGCTGATTGGGACAGCCGCCCGACTAGCGGGGGGCCTCCCCGAGCAGTACGTC.

In DNA form, the CDR3 reads TGTGCCACCAGCACCTCCCGCGCCGTTCGGGCCCTCCACTTT. Protein sequence: CATSTSRAVRALHF. This chain links TRBV15 with TRBJ1-6, with D unresolved. This CDR3 comprises 14 residues. The germline CDR1 and CDR2 sequences are LNHNV and YYDKDF (reference sequence). With 4 bases removed from V and 14 bases from J, the gap between germline ends came to 18 bases.